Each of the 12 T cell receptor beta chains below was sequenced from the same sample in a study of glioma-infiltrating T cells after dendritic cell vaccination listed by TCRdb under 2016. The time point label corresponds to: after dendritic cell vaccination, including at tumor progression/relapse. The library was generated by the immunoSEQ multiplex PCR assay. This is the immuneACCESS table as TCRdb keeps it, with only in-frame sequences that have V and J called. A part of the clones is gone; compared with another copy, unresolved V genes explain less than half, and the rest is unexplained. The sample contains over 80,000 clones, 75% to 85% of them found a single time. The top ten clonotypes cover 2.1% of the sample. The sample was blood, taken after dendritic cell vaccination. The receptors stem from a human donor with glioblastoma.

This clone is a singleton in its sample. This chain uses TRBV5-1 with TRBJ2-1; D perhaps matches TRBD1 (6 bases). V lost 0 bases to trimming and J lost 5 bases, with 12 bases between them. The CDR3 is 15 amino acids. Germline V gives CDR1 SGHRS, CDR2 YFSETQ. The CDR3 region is CASSLGAGDHNEQFF. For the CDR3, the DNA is TGCGCCAGCAGCTTGGGGGCAGGGGACCACAATGAGCAGTTCTTC.

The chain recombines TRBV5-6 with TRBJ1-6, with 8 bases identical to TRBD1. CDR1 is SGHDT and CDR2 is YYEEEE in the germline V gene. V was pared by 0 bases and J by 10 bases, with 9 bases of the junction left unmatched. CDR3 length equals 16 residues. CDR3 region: CASSLDFRTGNSPLHF. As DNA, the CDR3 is TGTGCCAGCAGCTTGGATTTCCGGACAGGGAACTCACCCCTCCACTTT.

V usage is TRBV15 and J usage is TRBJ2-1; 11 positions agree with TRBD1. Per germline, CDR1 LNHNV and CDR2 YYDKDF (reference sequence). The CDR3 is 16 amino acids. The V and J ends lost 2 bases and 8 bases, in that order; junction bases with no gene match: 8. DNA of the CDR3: TGTGCCACCAGCAGACGCGGACAGGGGGCGTATGATGAGCAGTTCTTC. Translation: CATSRRGQGAYDEQFF.

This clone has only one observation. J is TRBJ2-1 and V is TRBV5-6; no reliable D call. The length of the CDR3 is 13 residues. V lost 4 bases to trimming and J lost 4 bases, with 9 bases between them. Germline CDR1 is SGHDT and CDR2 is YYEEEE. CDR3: CASSVAAYNEQFF. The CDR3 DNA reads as TGTGCCAGCAGCGTTGCGGCTTACAATGAGCAGTTCTTC.

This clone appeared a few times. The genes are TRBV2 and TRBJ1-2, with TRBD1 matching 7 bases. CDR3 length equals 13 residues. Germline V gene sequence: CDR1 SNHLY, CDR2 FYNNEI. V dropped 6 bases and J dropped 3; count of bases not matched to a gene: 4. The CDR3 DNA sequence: TGTGCCAGCAGCGGGACAGAGGACTATGGCTACACCTTC. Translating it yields CASSGTEDYGYTF. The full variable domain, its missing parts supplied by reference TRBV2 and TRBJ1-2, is EPEVTQTPSHQVTQMGQEVILRCVPISNHLYFYWYRQILGQKVEFLVSFYNNEISEKSEIFDDQFSVERPDGSNFTLKIRSTKLEDSAMYFCASSGTEDYGYTFGSGTRLTVV.

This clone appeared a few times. The CDR3: CASSRDRQDGYTF. The CDR3, as DNA: TGTGCCAGCTCTCGGGACAGACAAGATGGCTACACCTTC. The chain couples TRBV18 to TRBJ1-2; 7 nucleotides agree with TRBD1. Per germline, CDR1 KGHSH and CDR2 LQKENI. The V and J ends lost 6 bases and 6 bases, in that order; junction bases with no gene match: 7. This CDR3 spans 13 amino acids.

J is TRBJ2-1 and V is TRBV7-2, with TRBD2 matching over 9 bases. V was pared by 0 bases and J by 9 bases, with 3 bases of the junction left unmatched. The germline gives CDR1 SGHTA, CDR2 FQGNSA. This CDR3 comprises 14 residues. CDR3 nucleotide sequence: TGTGCCAGCAGCTTAGCCGGGACTAGCTTTGAGCAGTTCTTC. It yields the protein CASSLAGTSFEQFF.

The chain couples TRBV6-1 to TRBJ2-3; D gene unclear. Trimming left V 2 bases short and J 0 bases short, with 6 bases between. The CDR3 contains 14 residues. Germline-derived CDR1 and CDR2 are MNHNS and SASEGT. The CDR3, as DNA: TGTGCCAGCAGTGAACTCCCCAGCACAGATACGCAGTATTTT. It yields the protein CASSELPSTDTQYF.

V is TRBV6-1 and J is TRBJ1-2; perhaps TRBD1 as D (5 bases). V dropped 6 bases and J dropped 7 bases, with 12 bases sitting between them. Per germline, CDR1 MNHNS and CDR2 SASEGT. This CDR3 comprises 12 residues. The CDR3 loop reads CASRDSLIGYTF. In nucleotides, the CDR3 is TGTGCCAGCAGAGACAGTTTAATTGGCTACACCTTC.

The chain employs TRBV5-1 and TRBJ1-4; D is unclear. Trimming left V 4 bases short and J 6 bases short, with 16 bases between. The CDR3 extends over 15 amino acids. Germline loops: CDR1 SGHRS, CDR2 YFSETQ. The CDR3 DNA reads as TGCGCCAGCAGCAAACACAGTTCGCAGGATGAAAAACTGTTTTTT. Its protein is CASSKHSSQDEKLFF.

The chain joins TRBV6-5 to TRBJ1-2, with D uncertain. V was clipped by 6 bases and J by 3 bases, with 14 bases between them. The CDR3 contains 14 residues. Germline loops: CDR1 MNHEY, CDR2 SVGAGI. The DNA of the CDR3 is TGTGCCAGCAGCCTAAACAGCCACTACTATGGCTACACCTTC. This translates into CASSLNSHYYGYTF.

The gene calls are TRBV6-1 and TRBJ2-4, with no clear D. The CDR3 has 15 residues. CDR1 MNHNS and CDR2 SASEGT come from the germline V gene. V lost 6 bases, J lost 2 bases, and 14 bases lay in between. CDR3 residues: CASSRFVESKNIQYF. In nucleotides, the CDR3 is TGTGCCAGCAGCCGGTTTGTGGAGTCCAAAAACATTCAGTACTTC.